This T cell receptor beta chain was retrieved from a study of shared clonotypes between healthy human individuals. Study-wide background: A couple of women and a few men aged 18 to 49 made up the donors.

Germline-derived CDR1 and CDR2 are WSHSY and SAAADI. Trimming pared 5 bases from V and 0 bases from J, leaving 5 bases between. The CDR3 has 12 residues. Unsorted PBMCs provided DNA that was sequenced on ten immunoSEQ deep assay plates. TCRdb's copy holds only in-frame clones and misses some; the assay was immunoSEQ multiplex PCR. The sample contains roughly 480,000 clones, roughly 78% of which appear only once. The study used about 100 million PBMCs per unsorted sample for genomic DNA. This clone appeared once. Other DNA sequences of this sample code for an identical CDR3. The clonotype originates from a woman aged 40 to 49 in good health. Some clones in this sample may be carry-over from other donors' samples. The V call is TRBV10-2, the J call TRBJ2-7; D not resolved. Source material: PBMCs. CDR3 protein: CASSQSSYEQYF. The CDR3 DNA reads as TGCGCCAGCAGTCAAAGCTCCTACGAGCAGTACTTC.